This entry concerns a single T cell receptor beta chain. Specified treatment: some 19 received Ad26.COV2.S at low or high dose, single or two shots; five or six received placebo; per-sample allocation not given. Sampling was performed 63 days after the first vaccine or placebo injection. The data originate from a study of Ad26.COV2.S vaccination and SARS-CoV-2 variants. Study summary: Intramuscular Ad26.COV2.S doses were given once or twice, 56 days apart.

Sequencing used immunoSEQ multiplex PCR; TCRdb keeps in-frame clones, though not all of them. This table has about 440,000 clones, 90% appearing once. The sample was peripheral blood, taken in a trial of Ad26.COV2.S vaccine versus placebo. The TCR was taken from a person aged 18-65 years who received the Ad26.COV2.S COVID-19 vaccine or a placebo.

This CDR3 is CASSYAGTGVSPLHF. For the CDR3, the DNA is TGCGCCAGCAGCTATGCCGGGACAGGGGTTTCACCCCTCCACTTT. The J gene is TRBJ1-6, the V gene TRBV5-1; 10 nucleotides line up with TRBD1. CDR3 size: 15 residues. CDR1 is SGHRS and CDR2 is YFSETQ in the germline V gene. Unmatched junction bases numbered 6, after V lost 3 bases and J lost 9 bases.